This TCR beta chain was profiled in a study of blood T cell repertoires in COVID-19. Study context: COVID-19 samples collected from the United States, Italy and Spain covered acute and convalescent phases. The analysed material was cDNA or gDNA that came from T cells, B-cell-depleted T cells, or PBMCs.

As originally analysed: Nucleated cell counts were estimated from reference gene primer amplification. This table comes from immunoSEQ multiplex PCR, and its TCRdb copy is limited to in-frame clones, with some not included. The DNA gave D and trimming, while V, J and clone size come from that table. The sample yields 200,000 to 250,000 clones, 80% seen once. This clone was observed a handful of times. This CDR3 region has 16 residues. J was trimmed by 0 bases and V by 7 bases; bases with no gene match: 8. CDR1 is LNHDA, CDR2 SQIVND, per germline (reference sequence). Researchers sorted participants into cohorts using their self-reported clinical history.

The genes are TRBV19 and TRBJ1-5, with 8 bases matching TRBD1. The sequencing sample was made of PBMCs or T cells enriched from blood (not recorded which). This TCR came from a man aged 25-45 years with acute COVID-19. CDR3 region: CASTVGQGNSNQPQHF. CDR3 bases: TGTGCCAGTACCGTCGGACAGGGCAATAGCAATCAGCCCCAGCATTTT.